This paragraph reports one TCR beta chain. Its antigen is not identified. The study drew its healthy controls from blood bank volunteers in Maryland, USA. Unsorted libraries were generated from 2 million PBMCs. These cells had been stored in RNAlater at -80 C. These data originate in a study of neurological immune-mediated disorders. Study conclusions and caveats: The absence of shared CDR3 amino acid sequences among expanded clones across subjects suggests private repertoires in all groups.

TCRdb reprocessed the 5' RACE reads via MiXCR and lists one record per CDR3 protein. The profile shows tens of thousands of distinct CDR3 sequences, about a sixth of them singletons. V gave up 1 base and J gave up 10 bases, with 20 bases separating them. The CDR3 is 15 amino acids. CDR1 is SGHDT, CDR2 YYEEEE, per germline. Input material: PBMCs. This chain uses TRBV5-6 with TRBJ1-1; D is undetermined. This TCR was sampled from a woman in her thirties or forties in good health. The CDR3 is CASSLRPQVLSGAFF. DNA of the CDR3: TGTGCCAGCAGCTTGCGACCCCAGGTTTTGTCGGGAGCTTTCTTT.